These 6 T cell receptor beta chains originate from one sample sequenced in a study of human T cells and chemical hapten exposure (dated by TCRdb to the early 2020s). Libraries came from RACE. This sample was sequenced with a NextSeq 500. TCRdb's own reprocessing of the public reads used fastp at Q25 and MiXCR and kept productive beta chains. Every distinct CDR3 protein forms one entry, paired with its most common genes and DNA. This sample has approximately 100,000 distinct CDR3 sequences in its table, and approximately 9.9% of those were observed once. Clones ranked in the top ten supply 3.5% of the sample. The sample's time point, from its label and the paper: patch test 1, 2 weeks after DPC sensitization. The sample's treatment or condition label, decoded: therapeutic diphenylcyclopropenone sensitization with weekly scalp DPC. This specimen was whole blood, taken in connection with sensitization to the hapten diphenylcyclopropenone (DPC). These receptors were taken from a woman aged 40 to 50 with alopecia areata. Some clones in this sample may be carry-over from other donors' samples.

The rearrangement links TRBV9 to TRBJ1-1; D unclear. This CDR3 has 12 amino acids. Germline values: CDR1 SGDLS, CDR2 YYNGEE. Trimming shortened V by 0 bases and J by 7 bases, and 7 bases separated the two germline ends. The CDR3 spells CASSVDFGEAFF. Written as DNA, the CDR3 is TGTGCCAGCAGCGTAGATTTCGGTGAAGCTTTCTTT.

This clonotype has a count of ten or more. This CDR3 is CASSLASALDTQYF. The CDR3 DNA follows: TGTGCCAGCAGTCTTGCTAGCGCCTTAGATACGCAGTATTTT. V is TRBV28 and J is TRBJ2-3; a weak D match, TRBD2 (6 bases). Trimming took 5 bases from V and 5 from J, leaving 14 bases between them. CDR3 length: 14 residues. CDR1 and CDR2 (germline): MDHEN, SYDVKM.

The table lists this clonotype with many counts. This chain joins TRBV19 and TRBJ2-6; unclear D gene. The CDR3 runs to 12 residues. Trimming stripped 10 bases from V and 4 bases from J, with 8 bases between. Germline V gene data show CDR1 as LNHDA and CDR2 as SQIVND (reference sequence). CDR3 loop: CATGKGANVLTF. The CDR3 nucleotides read TGTGCCACCGGTAAGGGGGCCAACGTCCTGACTTTC.

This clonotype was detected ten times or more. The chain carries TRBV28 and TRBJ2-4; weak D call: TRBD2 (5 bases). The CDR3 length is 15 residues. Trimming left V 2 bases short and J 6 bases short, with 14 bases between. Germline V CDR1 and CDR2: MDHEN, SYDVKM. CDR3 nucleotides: TGTGCCAGCAGTTTAAGTGGGAGCTTGAGAAACATTCAGTACTTC. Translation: CASSLSGSLRNIQYF.

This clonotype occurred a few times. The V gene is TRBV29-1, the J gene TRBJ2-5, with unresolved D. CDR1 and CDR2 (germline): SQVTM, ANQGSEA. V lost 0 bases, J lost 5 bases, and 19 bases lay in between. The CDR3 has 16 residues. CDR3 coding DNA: TGCAGCGTTGAAGATGTAAAGCGTCTTACTGGGGAGACCCAGTACTTC. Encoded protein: CSVEDVKRLTGETQYF.

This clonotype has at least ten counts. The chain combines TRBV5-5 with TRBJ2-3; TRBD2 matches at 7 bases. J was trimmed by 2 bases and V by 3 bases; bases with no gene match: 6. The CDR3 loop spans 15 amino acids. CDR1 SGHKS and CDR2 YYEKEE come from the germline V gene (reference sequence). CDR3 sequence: CASSSTSATTDTQYF. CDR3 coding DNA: TGTGCCAGCAGCTCCACTAGCGCTACCACAGATACGCAGTATTTT.